This record looks at one T cell receptor beta chain sequence and its context. Antigen specificity is unknown. This record belongs to a study of T cell responses to AZD1222 COVID-19 vaccine. Study results and caveats: Just a handful of AZD1222 recipients tested seropositive at baseline. No day 14 peak samples; only post-peak repertoires were characterized.

Libraries were prepared by immunoSEQ multiplex PCR; TCRdb keeps only in-frame clonotypes and omits some of them. The data show about 150,000 clones, more than 75% seen once. The CDR3 has 15 residues. Germline-derived CDR1 and CDR2 are SGHDT and YYEEEE. V lost 2 bases to trimming and J lost 5 bases; unmatched junction nucleotides: 9. The V gene is TRBV5-6, the J gene TRBJ2-5; 7 bases are shared with TRBD2. Sequencing was performed on peripheral blood, taken 28 days after the second AZD1222 dose. The sequence came from an adult who received the AZD1222 COVID-19 vaccine. In DNA, the CDR3 is TGTGCCAGCAGCTTCCGGCGGGAGTGGGGGGAGACCCAGTACTTC. Its translation: CASSFRREWGETQYF.